Listed below are T cell receptor beta chains from one sample, sequenced in a study of T cell responses to AZD1222 COVID-19 vaccine. Produced via immunoSEQ multiplex PCR; TCRdb's table is partial and in-frame only. Of 90,000 to 120,000 clones in the sample, approximately 90% are singletons; the top ten hold approximately 5.6%. The material sequenced was peripheral blood, taken 28 days after the second AZD1222 dose. Receptors originate from an adult who received the AZD1222 COVID-19 vaccine. Each CDR3 is given with its conserved first and last residue. A D gene is named only where the DNA matches it firmly. Rows give clone size only sometimes, using once, few, many, or a class for an expanded clone.

d_call j_call v_call clone_size cdr3_aa cdr3_nt
TRBD1 TRBJ2-7 TRBV28 NA CASSLPGTAGEQYF TGTGCCAGCAGTTTGCCCGGGACAGCTGGCGAGCAGTACTTC
NA TRBJ2-7 TRBV9 NA CASSVAYGVSYEQYF TGTGCCAGCAGCGTAGCTTACGGGGTCTCCTACGAGCAGTACTTC
NA TRBJ1-1 TRBV5-5 NA CASSLTAQNTEAFF TGTGCCAGCAGCTTGACAGCTCAGAACACTGAAGCTTTCTTT
TRBD1 TRBJ2-1 TRBV11-2 NA CASSPGTGGGEQFF TGTGCCAGCAGCCCTGGGACAGGGGGCGGTGAGCAGTTCTTC
TRBD1 TRBJ2-7 TRBV6-6 few CASSRTGVFEQYF TGTGCCAGCAGTCGGACAGGGGTTTTCGAGCAGTACTTC
TRBD2 TRBJ2-1 TRBV19 NA CASIGGSSYNEQFF TGTGCCAGTATTGGCGGGAGCTCCTACAATGAGCAGTTCTTC
NA TRBJ1-1 TRBV10-3 NA CAIRTEPLTEAFF TGTGCCATCCGGACAGAGCCCCTCACTGAAGCTTTCTTT
NA TRBJ2-7 TRBV5-6 NA CASSLPSSYEQYF TGTGCCAGCAGCCTACCGAGCTCCTACGAGCAGTACTTC
NA TRBJ1-4 TRBV9 NA CASSGRQAEELFF TGTGCCAGCAGCGGTCGACAGGCCGAGGAACTGTTTTTT
NA TRBJ2-2 TRBV5-1 NA CASSWGSSTTGELFF TGCGCCAGCAGCTGGGGGAGCAGTACGACCGGGGAGCTGTTTTTT
NA TRBJ2-3 TRBV12-3/TRBV12-4 once CASSLPGSYTQYF TGTGCCAGCAGCCTACCGGGCTCTTATACGCAGTATTTT
NA TRBJ1-1 TRBV19 NA CASTYSNRRAAFF TGTGCCAGTACCTATTCCAACCGGCGGGCAGCTTTCTTT
TRBD1 TRBJ2-5 TRBV19 NA CASSIVQGTVYQETQYF TGTGCCAGTAGTATAGTCCAGGGGACAGTGTACCAAGAGACCCAGTACTTC
NA TRBJ2-7 TRBV29-1 NA CSVEVPGSEQYF TGCAGCGTTGAAGTTCCGGGGAGCGAGCAGTACTTC
NA TRBJ1-1 TRBV5-6 NA CASSLGVAGVYTEAFF TGTGCCAGCAGCTTGGGGGTCGCAGGGGTCTACACTGAAGCTTTCTTT
NA TRBJ1-5 TRBV5-1 NA CASSLAGDQPQHF TGCGCCAGCAGCTTGGCGGGGGATCAGCCCCAGCATTTT
NA TRBJ2-1 TRBV5-5 NA CASSLVRVGVNEQFF TGTGCCAGCAGCTTGGTAAGGGTCGGAGTAAATGAGCAGTTCTTC
TRBD1 TRBJ1-2 TRBV5-4 NA CASSLGTGTTNYGYTF TGTGCCAGCAGCTTGGGGACAGGGACGACTAACTATGGCTACACCTTC
NA TRBJ1-1 TRBV11-2 NA CASSLDHGGRRTEAFF TGTGCCAGCAGCTTAGATCACGGGGGGCGGAGGACTGAAGCTTTCTTT
NA TRBJ2-7 TRBV6-2/TRBV6-3 once CASSYSSSYEQYF TGTGCCAGCAGTTATAGTAGCTCCTACGAGCAGTACTTC
TRBD2 TRBJ2-7 TRBV7-9 NA CASSPKSGSFYEQYF TGTGCCAGCAGCCCTAAGAGCGGGAGTTTCTACGAGCAGTACTTC
NA TRBJ2-1 TRBV2 NA CASSESKSSYNEQFF TGTGCCAGCAGTGAGAGCAAAAGCTCCTACAATGAGCAGTTCTTC
TRBD1 TRBJ1-1 TRBV19 once CASWTGADTEAFF TGTGCCAGTTGGACAGGGGCGGACACTGAAGCTTTCTTT
NA TRBJ2-5 TRBV7-2 NA CASSSLGAGETQYF TGTGCCAGCAGCTCCCTCGGGGCTGGAGAGACCCAGTACTTC
NA TRBJ2-5 TRBV20-1 once CSAGETQYF TGCAGTGCGGGAGAGACCCAGTACTTC
NA TRBJ2-5 TRBV25-1 NA CASSEWGRSLATQYF TGTGCCAGCAGTGAATGGGGCAGATCCTTAGCGACCCAGTACTTC
NA TRBJ1-1 TRBV30 NA CAWNAGRNTEAFF TGTGCCTGGAATGCAGGGCGGAACACTGAAGCTTTCTTT
TRBD1 TRBJ1-4 TRBV7-2 NA CASSLTGGSEKLFF TGTGCCAGCAGCTTAACAGGGGGCAGTGAAAAACTGTTTTTT
TRBD2 TRBJ2-1 TRBV2 NA CASKGGLASYNEQFF TGTGCCAGCAAGGGGGGACTAGCGTCCTACAATGAGCAGTTCTTC
TRBD1 TRBJ1-5 TRBV6-1 NA CASSETGENQPQHF TGTGCCAGCAGTGAAACAGGGGAAAACCAGCCCCAGCATTTT
TRBD1 TRBJ1-6 TRBV7-6 NA CASSLSGTGYNSPLHF TGTGCCAGCAGCCTTTCGGGGACAGGGTATAATTCACCCCTCCACTTT
NA TRBJ1-3 TRBV25-1 NA CASSDLTGLSGNTIYF TGTGCCAGCAGTGATTTGACAGGACTTTCTGGAAACACCATATATTTT
NA TRBJ1-6 TRBV2 NA CASSEAKNSPLHF TGTGCCAGCAGTGAAGCAAAGAATTCACCCCTCCACTTT
TRBD1 TRBJ1-1 TRBV28 NA CASSSGTGPTEAFF TGTGCCAGCAGTTCCGGGACAGGGCCCACTGAAGCTTTCTTT
NA TRBJ2-5 TRBV6-2/TRBV6-3 NA CASSYSNWRETQYF TGTGCCAGCAGTTACTCGAACTGGAGAGAGACCCAGTACTTC
NA TRBJ1-4 TRBV29-1 NA CSVQQGTNEKLFF TGCAGCGTCCAACAGGGAACTAATGAAAAACTGTTTTTT
TRBD2 TRBJ2-1 TRBV30 NA CAWRLAGGSNEQFF TGTGCCTGGCGACTAGCGGGAGGATCCAATGAGCAGTTCTTC
NA TRBJ2-1 TRBV18 NA CASSPQRAYNEQFF TGTGCCAGCTCACCACAACGGGCGTACAATGAGCAGTTCTTC
NA TRBJ2-6 TRBV19 NA CASSIDGFRAGANVLTF TGTGCCAGTAGTATAGATGGGTTTAGGGCTGGGGCCAACGTCCTGACTTTC
TRBD1 TRBJ1-1 TRBV28 NA CASSVTGVLNTEAFF TGTGCCAGCAGTGTGACAGGGGTCTTGAACACTGAAGCTTTCTTT
TRBD1 TRBJ1-4 TRBV2 NA CASNDRVGGLFF TGTGCCAGCAACGACAGGGTCGGGGGACTGTTTTTT
TRBD1 TRBJ2-2 TRBV5-4 NA CASSPGTGAGSGELFF TGTGCCAGCAGCCCCGGGACAGGGGCCGGCAGCGGGGAGCTGTTTTTT
NA TRBJ2-5 TRBV7-6 NA CASSLYLGGGEETQYF TGTGCCAGCAGCTTATACCTGGGAGGGGGTGAAGAGACCCAGTACTTC
TRBD2 TRBJ2-3 TRBV4-1 NA CASSQDGSSGLTDTQYF TGCGCCAGCAGCCAGGATGGGTCTAGCGGGCTCACAGATACGCAGTATTTT
TRBD2 TRBJ2-1 TRBV11-3 NA CASSLGTSGGNEQFF TGTGCCAGCAGCTTGGGGACTAGCGGAGGGAATGAGCAGTTCTTC
NA TRBJ2-7 TRBV7-2 NA CASSLETQSYEQYF TGTGCCAGCAGCTTAGAGACACAGTCCTACGAGCAGTACTTC
TRBD2 TRBJ2-3 TRBV7-9 NA CASRLAGDTQYF TGTGCCAGCAGATTAGCGGGAGATACGCAGTATTTT
NA TRBJ2-7 TRBV5-5 NA CASSLFSGPSYEQYF TGTGCCAGCAGCTTATTCAGCGGCCCCTCCTACGAGCAGTACTTC
TRBD2 TRBJ2-7 TRBV7-2 NA CASSLGSGGYEQYF TGTGCCAGCAGCTTAGGTTCGGGAGGCTACGAGCAGTACTTC
NA TRBJ2-7 TRBV29-1 NA CSVVGDSYEQYF TGCAGCGTTGTTGGGGACTCCTACGAGCAGTACTTC
NA TRBJ1-1 TRBV10-1 NA CASSAPGTEAFF TGCGCCAGCAGTGCACCAGGCACTGAAGCTTTCTTT
NA TRBJ1-1 TRBV11-2 NA CASGQGTNTEAFF TGTGCCAGCGGTCAGGGGACGAACACTGAAGCTTTCTTT
NA TRBJ1-5 TRBV6-5 NA CAIMLGTHSNQPQHF TGTGCCATTATGTTGGGAACCCATAGCAATCAGCCCCAGCATTTT